This T cell receptor beta chain was documented in a study of cytomegalovirus exposure and HLA in healthy donors. Study-wide background: About 80 million unique TCRs from HLA-typed donors made up an early data release.

As for this clone: Its specificity is unknown.

The CDR3 has 14 amino acids. The germline V gene encodes CDR1 GTSNPN and CDR2 SVGIG (reference sequence). Germline trimming cut 8 bases from V and 2 bases from J; bases unmatched to any gene: 6. Overall study findings and caveats: A later analysis, which compared TCR beta chains of equal frequency, found the HLA-associated ones more clonally expanded.

Vbeta (60) and Jbeta (13) primers were used in the PCR. Clones were sequenced by immunoSEQ multiplex PCR, and TCRdb holds only the in-frame ones, with some missing. The repertoire shows roughly 46,000 clones; the top ten hold less than 1.2%. This chain uses TRBV30 with TRBJ2-3, with TRBD1 identical over 11 bases. This clonotype was obtained from a middle-aged woman in good health and CMV-seronegative. Sequencing input: PBMCs. The CDR3 nucleotides read TGTGCCGGGACAGGGGGGAACCCCACAGATACGCAGTATTTT. Translating it yields CAGTGGNPTDTQYF.